This is a list of T cell receptor beta chains from one sample in a study of CD8 T cells in ankylosing spondylitis. Via MiXCR, TCRdb re-called the 5' RACE reads, giving one row per CDR3 protein. The repertoire holds roughly 450,000 distinct CDR3 sequences, about 24% seen once, with over 0.8% in the top ten. The specimen was blood, either unsorted or a sorted T cell fraction (not recorded which). The origin of the receptors is a male donor with ankylosing spondylitis. The CDR3 runs from the conserved cysteine through the conserved F or W. The order of the fields is clone size, CDR3 length, J gene, V gene, D gene, CDR3 protein, CDR3 DNA. D genes are given only for firm matches. The size of a clone is reported for some rows only, either as once, few or many, or as a class for expanded clones.

abundance: NA; len: 13; j_gene: TRBJ2-3; v_gene: TRBV5-1; d_gene: NA; CDR3aa: CASSSLDVDTQYF; CDR3nt: TGCGCCAGCAGCTCTTTGGACGTGGATACGCAGTATTTT
abundance: few; len: 14; j_gene: TRBJ2-7; v_gene: TRBV5-1; d_gene: TRBD2; CDR3aa: CASSLEASGYEQYF; CDR3nt: TGCGCCAGCAGCTTGGAAGCTAGCGGTTACGAGCAGTACTTC
abundance: few; len: 12; j_gene: TRBJ1-1; v_gene: TRBV7-9; d_gene: NA; CDR3aa: CASRRDFTEAFF; CDR3nt: TGTGCCAGCAGGAGGGATTTCACTGAAGCTTTCTTT
abundance: many; len: 14; j_gene: TRBJ1-5; v_gene: TRBV12-3/TRBV12-4; d_gene: NA; CDR3aa: CASRPQGGNQPQHF; CDR3nt: TGTGCCAGCAGGCCCCAAGGGGGCAATCAGCCCCAGCATTTT
abundance: few; len: 13; j_gene: TRBJ2-3; v_gene: TRBV29-1; d_gene: NA; CDR3aa: CSEARQSTDTQYF; CDR3nt: TGCAGCGAGGCTAGACAGAGCACAGATACGCAGTATTTT
abundance: NA; len: 13; j_gene: TRBJ2-5; v_gene: TRBV20-1; d_gene: NA; CDR3aa: CSATTGLQETQYF; CDR3nt: TGCAGTGCTACTACAGGGCTTCAAGAGACCCAGTACTTC
abundance: NA; len: 17; j_gene: TRBJ2-3; v_gene: TRBV18; d_gene: NA; CDR3aa: CASSPPGLATSTDTQYF; CDR3nt: TGTGCCAGCTCACCACCGGGCCTAGCGACTAGCACAGATACGCAGTATTTT
abundance: few; len: 13; j_gene: TRBJ1-5; v_gene: TRBV18; d_gene: NA; CDR3aa: CASSDTEYQPQHF; CDR3nt: TGTGCCAGCTCGGACACAGAATATCAGCCCCAGCATTTT
abundance: NA; len: 15; j_gene: TRBJ2-1; v_gene: TRBV12-3/TRBV12-4; d_gene: NA; CDR3aa: CASRPERARGYEQFF; CDR3nt: TGTGCCAGCAGACCCGAGCGGGCCCGGGGGTATGAGCAGTTCTTC
abundance: few; len: 17; j_gene: TRBJ2-4; v_gene: TRBV5-1; d_gene: NA; CDR3aa: CASSLELAAAAKNIQYF; CDR3nt: TGCGCCAGCAGCTTGGAATTGGCGGCGGCGGCCAAAAACATTCAGTACTTC
abundance: NA; len: 16; j_gene: TRBJ2-3; v_gene: TRBV3-1; d_gene: TRBD2; CDR3aa: CASSRLTSGGIDTQYF; CDR3nt: TGTGCCAGCAGCCGCCTGACTAGCGGAGGGATAGATACGCAGTATTTT
abundance: NA; len: 14; j_gene: TRBJ2-5; v_gene: TRBV4-2; d_gene: NA; CDR3aa: CASSQEEKGETQYF; CDR3nt: TGTGCCAGCAGCCAAGAGGAAAAGGGAGAGACCCAGTACTTC
abundance: few; len: 12; j_gene: TRBJ1-2; v_gene: TRBV19; d_gene: NA; CDR3aa: CASSIREGGYTF; CDR3nt: TGTGCCAGTAGTATACGGGAGGGAGGCTACACCTTC
abundance: few; len: 13; j_gene: TRBJ1-4; v_gene: TRBV27; d_gene: NA; CDR3aa: CASSFLGGEKLFF; CDR3nt: TGTGCCAGCAGTTTCTTAGGGGGGGAGAAACTGTTTTTT
abundance: NA; len: 15; j_gene: TRBJ1-4; v_gene: TRBV20-1; d_gene: TRBD1; CDR3aa: CSAFLRTGANEKLFF; CDR3nt: TGCAGTGCTTTTTTACGGACAGGGGCTAATGAAAAACTGTTTTTT
abundance: few; len: 14; j_gene: TRBJ1-4; v_gene: TRBV5-1; d_gene: NA; CDR3aa: CASSPTTQWEKLFF; CDR3nt: TGCGCCAGCAGCCCCACAACACAATGGGAAAAACTGTTTTTT
abundance: once; len: 13; j_gene: TRBJ2-1; v_gene: TRBV9; d_gene: TRBD1; CDR3aa: CASSVGQGASQFF; CDR3nt: TGTGCCAGCAGCGTCGGACAGGGGGCGTCACAGTTCTTC
abundance: few; len: 15; j_gene: TRBJ2-1; v_gene: TRBV9; d_gene: NA; CDR3aa: CASSAQTRSYNEQFF; CDR3nt: TGTGCCAGCAGCGCTCAGACACGCTCCTACAATGAGCAGTTCTTC
abundance: NA; len: 14; j_gene: TRBJ1-1; v_gene: TRBV7-9; d_gene: NA; CDR3aa: CASSPHVMNTEAFF; CDR3nt: TGTGCCAGCAGCCCCCACGTCATGAACACTGAAGCTTTCTTT
abundance: NA; len: 14; j_gene: TRBJ2-2; v_gene: TRBV29-1; d_gene: NA; CDR3aa: CSVEGGIHTGELFF; CDR3nt: TGCAGCGTTGAAGGTGGGATTCACACCGGGGAGCTGTTTTTT
abundance: NA; len: 15; j_gene: TRBJ1-1; v_gene: TRBV18; d_gene: NA; CDR3aa: CASSPLGAEDTEAFF; CDR3nt: TGTGCCAGCTCACCACTAGGGGCGGAGGACACTGAAGCTTTCTTT
abundance: NA; len: 15; j_gene: TRBJ2-1; v_gene: TRBV10-1; d_gene: NA; CDR3aa: CASSSRLGLYNEQFF; CDR3nt: TGCGCCAGCAGTTCGAGATTGGGTCTCTACAATGAGCAGTTCTTC
abundance: many; len: 16; j_gene: TRBJ2-3; v_gene: TRBV7-6; d_gene: TRBD2; CDR3aa: CASSLDAGGVTDTQYF; CDR3nt: TGTGCCAGCAGCTTAGATGCGGGAGGAGTGACAGATACGCAGTATTTT
abundance: few; len: 15; j_gene: TRBJ2-7; v_gene: TRBV5-1; d_gene: NA; CDR3aa: CASSLSGRTGDEQYF; CDR3nt: TGCGCCAGCAGCTTGTCGGGGAGGACTGGCGACGAGCAGTACTTC
abundance: NA; len: 14; j_gene: TRBJ2-1; v_gene: TRBV2; d_gene: TRBD2; CDR3aa: CASSELAGDNEQFF; CDR3nt: TGTGCCAGCAGTGAACTAGCGGGAGACAATGAGCAGTTCTTC
abundance: NA; len: 15; j_gene: TRBJ2-2; v_gene: TRBV2; d_gene: NA; CDR3aa: CASSEALGGTGELFF; CDR3nt: TGTGCCAGCAGTGAAGCGCTTGGAGGGACCGGGGAGCTGTTTTTT
abundance: few; len: 14; j_gene: TRBJ1-6; v_gene: TRBV20-1; d_gene: NA; CDR3aa: CSARDRGTDSPLHF; CDR3nt: TGCAGTGCTAGAGATCGGGGAACGGATTCACCCCTCCACTTT
abundance: NA; len: 15; j_gene: TRBJ2-1; v_gene: TRBV12-3/TRBV12-4; d_gene: TRBD2; CDR3aa: CASSPLSGNYNEQFF; CDR3nt: TGTGCCAGCAGTCCCCTCAGCGGGAACTACAATGAGCAGTTCTTC
abundance: few; len: 15; j_gene: TRBJ2-5; v_gene: TRBV7-2; d_gene: TRBD1; CDR3aa: CASSPGGALKETQYF; CDR3nt: TGTGCCAGCAGCCCAGGGGGCGCATTGAAAGAGACCCAGTACTTC
abundance: few; len: 17; j_gene: TRBJ2-1; v_gene: TRBV29-1; d_gene: TRBD2; CDR3aa: CSVEGLAGGPGYNEQFF; CDR3nt: TGCAGCGTCGAGGGACTAGCGGGAGGGCCTGGCTACAATGAGCAGTTCTTC
abundance: NA; len: 14; j_gene: TRBJ2-5; v_gene: TRBV5-1; d_gene: TRBD1; CDR3aa: CASSFGQGKETQYF; CDR3nt: TGCGCCAGCAGCTTCGGACAGGGGAAAGAGACCCAGTACTTC
abundance: few; len: 14; j_gene: TRBJ1-1; v_gene: TRBV9; d_gene: NA; CDR3aa: CASSAGGGETEAFF; CDR3nt: TGTGCCAGCAGCGCCGGCGGAGGGGAAACTGAAGCTTTCTTT
abundance: NA; len: 14; j_gene: TRBJ1-2; v_gene: TRBV5-6; d_gene: NA; CDR3aa: CASSFTAGVYGYTF; CDR3nt: TGTGCCAGCAGCTTCACGGCCGGGGTCTATGGCTACACCTTC
abundance: few; len: 14; j_gene: TRBJ1-5; v_gene: TRBV7-8; d_gene: NA; CDR3aa: CASSPGNPNQPQHF; CDR3nt: TGTGCCAGCAGCCCGGGGAATCCCAATCAGCCCCAGCATTTT
abundance: few; len: 15; j_gene: TRBJ1-2; v_gene: TRBV12-3/TRBV12-4; d_gene: NA; CDR3aa: CASSPRQALNYGYTF; CDR3nt: TGTGCCAGCAGTCCCCGACAAGCATTAAACTATGGCTACACCTTC
abundance: once; len: 17; j_gene: TRBJ2-4; v_gene: TRBV27; d_gene: TRBD2; CDR3aa: CASSSIGGEGSKNIQYF; CDR3nt: TGTGCCAGCAGTTCCATCGGGGGGGAGGGATCCAAAAACATTCAGTACTTC
abundance: few; len: 16; j_gene: TRBJ1-2; v_gene: TRBV13; d_gene: NA; CDR3aa: CASSPRGEGRDYGYTF; CDR3nt: TGTGCCAGCAGCCCCCGAGGGGAGGGGCGTGACTATGGCTACACCTTC
abundance: many; len: 12; j_gene: TRBJ2-1; v_gene: TRBV15; d_gene: NA; CDR3aa: CATSRGYNEQFF; CDR3nt: TGTGCCACCAGCAGAGGATACAATGAGCAGTTCTTC
abundance: NA; len: 13; j_gene: TRBJ2-5; v_gene: TRBV6-4; d_gene: NA; CDR3aa: CASSQLRGEVQYF; CDR3nt: TGTGCCAGCAGCCAACTGAGGGGGGAGGTCCAGTACTTC
abundance: NA; len: 13; j_gene: TRBJ2-3; v_gene: TRBV20-1; d_gene: NA; CDR3aa: CSAHGGTTDTQYF; CDR3nt: TGCAGTGCTCATGGGGGGACCACAGATACGCAGTATTTT
abundance: NA; len: 14; j_gene: TRBJ2-5; v_gene: TRBV20-1; d_gene: TRBD2; CDR3aa: CSARGLAAQETQYF; CDR3nt: TGCAGTGCTAGGGGGCTAGCGGCACAAGAGACCCAGTACTTC
abundance: NA; len: 14; j_gene: TRBJ2-1; v_gene: TRBV20-1; d_gene: TRBD2; CDR3aa: CSAFLAGSYNEQFF; CDR3nt: TGCAGTGCTTTTCTAGCGGGGTCCTACAATGAGCAGTTCTTC
abundance: few; len: 15; j_gene: TRBJ2-5; v_gene: TRBV7-2; d_gene: NA; CDR3aa: CASSLAPAVQETQYF; CDR3nt: TGTGCCAGCAGCTTAGCGCCGGCGGTACAAGAGACCCAGTACTTC
abundance: many; len: 10; j_gene: TRBJ1-2; v_gene: TRBV29-1; d_gene: NA; CDR3aa: CSVDRDGYTF; CDR3nt: TGCAGCGTTGACCGGGATGGCTACACCTTC
abundance: NA; len: 14; j_gene: TRBJ1-2; v_gene: TRBV24-1; d_gene: TRBD1; CDR3aa: CATRPGTDLGGYTF; CDR3nt: TGTGCCACCCGCCCCGGGACAGACTTGGGAGGCTACACCTTC
abundance: few; len: 14; j_gene: TRBJ1-6; v_gene: TRBV10-2; d_gene: NA; CDR3aa: CASSEVVGNSPLHF; CDR3nt: TGCGCCAGCAGTGAGGTTGTGGGGAATTCACCCCTCCACTTT
abundance: few; len: 15; j_gene: TRBJ1-6; v_gene: TRBV5-1; d_gene: NA; CDR3aa: CASSLERQGGSPLHF; CDR3nt: TGCGCCAGCAGCTTGGAGAGGCAGGGAGGTTCACCCCTCCACTTT
abundance: NA; len: 14; j_gene: TRBJ1-2; v_gene: TRBV5-1; d_gene: TRBD1; CDR3aa: CASSLNRGPYGYTF; CDR3nt: TGCGCCAGCAGCTTAAACAGGGGGCCCTATGGCTACACCTTC
abundance: few; len: 17; j_gene: TRBJ2-1; v_gene: TRBV2; d_gene: TRBD2; CDR3aa: CASSDSPWGSGRNEQFF; CDR3nt: TGTGCCAGCAGTGATAGCCCATGGGGTAGCGGGAGGAATGAGCAGTTCTTC
abundance: NA; len: 13; j_gene: TRBJ1-1; v_gene: TRBV5-6; d_gene: TRBD1; CDR3aa: CASSLEPGGEAFF; CDR3nt: TGTGCCAGCAGCTTGGAGCCAGGGGGAGAAGCTTTCTTT
abundance: NA; len: 13; j_gene: TRBJ1-1; v_gene: TRBV7-6; d_gene: NA; CDR3aa: CASSLPSHTEAFF; CDR3nt: TGTGCCAGCAGCCTCCCCTCCCACACTGAAGCTTTCTTT
abundance: few; len: 15; j_gene: TRBJ2-3; v_gene: TRBV20-1; d_gene: TRBD2; CDR3aa: CSARRGADSADTQYF; CDR3nt: TGCAGTGCTAGGCGGGGGGCAGATTCAGCCGATACGCAGTATTTT
abundance: NA; len: 12; j_gene: TRBJ1-1; v_gene: TRBV20-1; d_gene: NA; CDR3aa: CSARPGAARAFF; CDR3nt: TGCAGTGCTAGACCGGGGGCAGCTCGGGCTTTCTTT
abundance: few; len: 15; j_gene: TRBJ2-7; v_gene: TRBV27; d_gene: NA; CDR3aa: CASSPKSGRAYEQYF; CDR3nt: TGTGCCAGCAGCCCAAAGTCAGGCCGCGCCTACGAGCAGTACTTC
abundance: NA; len: 15; j_gene: TRBJ1-1; v_gene: TRBV10-3; d_gene: NA; CDR3aa: CAISEGRQSNTEAFF; CDR3nt: TGTGCCATCAGTGAGGGTCGGCAGTCGAACACTGAAGCTTTCTTT
abundance: few; len: 15; j_gene: TRBJ2-2; v_gene: TRBV5-5; d_gene: NA; CDR3aa: CASSPGAGNTGELFF; CDR3nt: TGTGCCAGCAGCCCAGGGGCAGGGAACACCGGGGAGCTGTTTTTT
abundance: NA; len: 16; j_gene: TRBJ2-1; v_gene: TRBV7-9; d_gene: TRBD2; CDR3aa: CASSFGTSGFSNEQFF; CDR3nt: TGTGCCAGCAGCTTTGGGACTAGCGGGTTTTCCAATGAGCAGTTCTTC
abundance: NA; len: 11; j_gene: TRBJ2-1; v_gene: TRBV20-1; d_gene: NA; CDR3aa: CSAERYNEQFF; CDR3nt: TGCAGTGCTGAGCGGTACAATGAGCAGTTCTTC
abundance: NA; len: 13; j_gene: TRBJ2-3; v_gene: TRBV20-1; d_gene: TRBD1; CDR3aa: CSGRGTEKDTQYF; CDR3nt: TGCAGTGGTCGTGGGACAGAGAAAGATACGCAGTATTTT
abundance: NA; len: 14; j_gene: TRBJ1-1; v_gene: TRBV5-6; d_gene: TRBD1; CDR3aa: CASSLETGETEAFF; CDR3nt: TGTGCCAGCAGCTTGGAGACAGGGGAGACTGAAGCTTTCTTT